The next 26 T cell receptor beta chains were all read from a single sample in a study of identical twins. TCRdb re-analysed the 5' RACE reads in MiXCR, keeping a single row per CDR3 protein. The sample has roughly 720,000 distinct CDR3 sequences, about 20% seen once; the top ten hold less than 15%. The same sample was also used in a study of T cells expressing NK-cell markers.

The sample taken for sequencing was PBMCs. Receptors were obtained from a woman under 30 in good health.

This clonotype was seen only a few times. The chain employs TRBV10-3 and TRBJ2-1; D is unresolved. CDR1 and CDR2 from the germline V gene are ENHRY and SYGVKD. The length of the CDR3 is 11 residues. Trimming removed 8 bases from V and 9 bases from J, with 11 bases in between. The CDR3 here is CAIGAAFEQFF. For the CDR3, the DNA is TGTGCCATCGGCGCAGCGTTTGAGCAGTTCTTC.

This clonotype was counted only a few times. The CDR3 sequence: CASRGQANQPQHF. In nucleotides, the CDR3 is TGTGCCAGCAGGGGACAGGCTAATCAGCCCCAGCATTTT. V usage is TRBV12-3 or TRBV12-4 and J usage is TRBJ1-5; 8 nucleotides line up with TRBD1. J lost 4 bases, V lost 6 bases, and 2 bases had no gene match. This CDR3 spans 13 amino acids.

The chain combines TRBV7-2 with TRBJ1-6, with 7 bases lining up with TRBD1. CDR3 length: 15 residues. Germline CDR1 and CDR2: SGHTA and FQGNSA. Losses at the gene ends were 6 bases for V and 10 bases for J; bases not matched to a gene: 12. The chain's CDR3 is CASRAATGFRSPLHF. DNA of the CDR3: TGTGCCAGCAGGGCGGCGACAGGGTTCAGATCACCCCTCCACTTT.

Only a few counts were recorded for this clonotype. The rearrangement uses TRBV4-1 and TRBJ2-1; D perhaps matches TRBD1 (5 bases). With 0 bases removed from V and 6 bases from J, the gap between germline ends came to 9 bases. Germline V gives CDR1 MGHRA, CDR2 YSYEKL. The CDR3 loop spans 14 amino acids. CDR3 region: CASSQERQGNEQFF. CDR3 sequence (DNA): TGCGCCAGCAGCCAAGAGAGGCAGGGCAATGAGCAGTTCTTC.

This chain uses TRBV20-1 with TRBJ1-1; 8 nucleotides match TRBD1. The CDR3 covers 16 residues. Germline lookup yields CDR1 DFQATT and CDR2 SNEGSKA (reference sequence). V was clipped by 1 base and J by 10 bases; unmatched bases: 17. CDR3 residues: CSARVIIPGQAVGAFF. CDR3 DNA sequence: TGCAGTGCTAGAGTAATAATACCGGGACAGGCAGTCGGAGCTTTCTTT.

This sequence joins TRBV20-1 and TRBJ2-5; 8 positions agree with TRBD2. Trimming removed 0 bases from V and 4 bases from J; junction bases left unmatched: 7. This CDR3 region has 15 residues. Per the germline V gene, CDR1 is DFQATT and CDR2 is SNEGSKA (reference sequence). This CDR3 reads CSARDLASGRETQYF. The CDR3 nucleotides are TGCAGTGCTAGAGATCTGGCTAGCGGGCGAGAGACCCAGTACTTC.

The table lists this clonotype with a few counts. This chain uses TRBV6-1 with TRBJ2-7, with 10 bases matching TRBD2. After removal of 5 bases from V and 3 bases from J, the junction contained 7 bases not matched to a gene. There are 15 residues in the CDR3. The germline gives CDR1 MNHNS, CDR2 SASEGT. CDR3 residues: CASSRPWTSGYEQYF. The CDR3 DNA follows: TGTGCCAGCAGTCGCCCATGGACTAGCGGCTACGAGCAGTACTTC.

Only a few counts were recorded for this clonotype. This chain uses TRBV12-3 or TRBV12-4 with TRBJ2-1, with 9 bases fitting TRBD2. V gave up 10 bases and J gave up 2 bases; unmatched junction bases: 6. CDR3 length: 14 amino acids. CDR3 DNA: TGTGCCATCGAGACTAGCGGAGCCTACAATGAGCAGTTCTTC. Amino acid sequence: CAIETSGAYNEQFF.

This clonotype was seen a few times. The chain couples TRBV20-1 to TRBJ2-1, with 7 positions matching TRBD2. CDR1 and CDR2 from the germline V gene are DFQATT and SNEGSKA (reference sequence). Germline trimming cut 2 bases from V and 9 bases from J; bases unmatched to any gene: 7. CDR3 length: 13 residues. In DNA, the CDR3 is TGCAGTGCTAGACCATTACTAGCGACTGAGCAGTTCTTC. Amino acid sequence: CSARPLLATEQFF.

In this sample, this clonotype turned up a few times. This chain connects TRBV7-9 to TRBJ2-7; TRBD2 is a possible D gene (7 bases). The germline V and J ends were trimmed by 5 bases and 3 bases, with 23 bases remaining between them. Germline lookup yields CDR1 SEHNR and CDR2 FQNEAQ (reference sequence). This CDR3 contains 17 residues. The CDR3 spells CASSKAGVGGLGYEQYF. Written as DNA, the CDR3 is TGTGCCAGCAGCAAAGCGGGTGTCGGGGGGCTTGGCTACGAGCAGTACTTC.

The table lists this clonotype with a few counts. The chain employs TRBV7-6 and TRBJ2-1; TRBD2 matches 9 bases. Germline V lookup: CDR1 SGHVS, CDR2 FNYEAQ. V was pared by 5 bases and J by 4 bases, with 9 bases of the junction left unmatched. CDR3 size: 16 residues. CDR3 sequence reads: CASSLLNAGGYNEQFF. CDR3 nucleotide sequence: TGTGCCAGCAGCCTTTTGAACGCGGGGGGGTACAATGAGCAGTTCTTC.

V is TRBV10-3 and J is TRBJ2-7; no clear D gene. The CDR3 has 12 amino acids. Germline V gene data show CDR1 as ENHRY and CDR2 as SYGVKD. V lost 6 bases and J 1 base, leaving 7 bases between the germline ends. DNA of the CDR3: TGTGCCATCAGATGGGGTTCCTACGAGCAGTACTTC. Amino acids: CAIRWGSYEQYF.

This clonotype came up a few times. The CDR3 region is CSARDGGSGVYGYTF. The CDR3 DNA follows: TGCAGTGCTAGAGATGGAGGGTCAGGGGTCTATGGCTACACCTTC. The chain joins TRBV20-1 to TRBJ1-2; tentatively, D is TRBD1 (6 bases). The germline CDR1 and CDR2 sequences are DFQATT and SNEGSKA (reference sequence). This CDR3 is built from 15 residues. Trimming shortened V by 0 bases and J by 4 bases, and 15 bases separated the two germline ends.

This clonotype was seen repeatedly, ten times or more. The gene calls are TRBV7-9 and TRBJ2-5, with D uncertain. CDR1 is SEHNR and CDR2 is FQNEAQ in the germline V gene (reference sequence). V lost 1 base and J lost 5, with 11 bases in between. The CDR3 has 14 amino acids. The CDR3 region is CASSLDGVRETQYF. The CDR3 region has the DNA TGTGCCAGCAGCTTAGACGGCGTCCGGGAGACCCAGTACTTC.

This clonotype was seen only a few times. This sequence joins TRBV29-1 and TRBJ1-2; a weak D match, TRBD1 (6 bases). Germline V gives CDR1 SQVTM, CDR2 ANQGSEA. The V and J ends lost 2 bases and 7 bases respectively, with 11 bases between them. CDR3 length: 12 amino acids. CDR3 DNA: TGCAGCGTTGAAAAGGGGGTCCCTGGCTACACCTTC. It codes for CSVEKGVPGYTF.

V and J are TRBV19 and TRBJ2-7; 11 bases map to TRBD1. The CDR3 runs to 14 residues. V shed 6 bases, J shed 0 bases, and the junction held 1 base outside the gene matches. Per the germline V gene, CDR1 is LNHDA and CDR2 is SQIVND (reference sequence). This CDR3 is CASRGQGASYEQYF. In DNA, the CDR3 is TGTGCCAGTAGAGGACAGGGGGCCTCCTACGAGCAGTACTTC.

The chain is built from TRBV20-1 and TRBJ2-5; 9 bases line up with TRBD2. V gave up 5 bases and J gave up 1 base; unmatched junction bases: 2. This CDR3 has 13 residues. The germline CDR1 and CDR2 sequences are DFQATT and SNEGSKA (reference sequence). CDR3 amino acids: CSAPSGTQETQYF. Written as DNA, the CDR3 is TGCAGTGCTCCTAGCGGGACCCAAGAGACCCAGTACTTC.

This clonotype turned up a few times. The chain uses TRBV11-2 and TRBJ1-2; perhaps TRBD1 as D (5 bases). Germline V gene lookup returns CDR1 SGHAT and CDR2 FQNNGV. V gave up 1 base and J gave up 8 bases, with 14 bases separating them. This CDR3 has 14 residues. The CDR3: CASSLVSGLGGYTF. The DNA of the CDR3 is TGTGCCAGCAGCTTAGTATCAGGGTTAGGCGGCTACACCTTC.

The chain combines TRBV25-1 with TRBJ2-3; 7 bases line up with TRBD1. CDR1 MGHDK and CDR2 SYGVNS come from the germline V gene. The V gene end was trimmed by 4 bases and the J gene end by 6 bases; junction bases not matched to a gene: 13. The CDR3 loop spans 16 amino acids. Here the CDR3 DNA reads TGTGCCAGCAGTGCGATTTCCTGGACAGGTCGCGATACGCAGTATTTT. Translating gives CASSAISWTGRDTQYF.

The chain links TRBV9 to TRBJ2-3, with a tentative D call TRBD1 (6 bases). V shed 4 bases and J shed 11 bases, with 26 bases lying between them. Germline CDR1 and CDR2: SGDLS and YYNGEE. The CDR3 has 16 residues. CDR3 DNA: TGTGCCAGCAGCTCTATGAACGACAGGTCCACCCGCAAGCAGTATTTT. Translated: CASSSMNDRSTRKQYF. The entire variable domain, with the rest obtained from reference TRBV9 and TRBJ2-3, is as follows: DSGVTQTPKHLITATGQRVTLRCSPRSGDLSVYWYQQSLDQGLQFLIQYYNGEERAKGNILERFSAQQFPDLHSELNLSSLELGDSALYFCASSSMNDRSTRKQYFGPGTRLTVL.

In this sample, this clonotype turned up a few times. The chain has TRBV20-1 and TRBJ2-3, with TRBD1 identical over 9 bases. From germline, CDR1 is DFQATT and CDR2 SNEGSKA (reference sequence). The CDR3 contains 16 residues. The ends lost 4 bases at V and 3 bases at J; junction bases unmatched: 11. CDR3 DNA sequence: TGCAGTGCTACCTCCCCGGGACAGGGAAGAACAGATACGCAGTATTTT. Its protein is CSATSPGQGRTDTQYF.

The sample holds a few counts of this clonotype. V and J are TRBV20-1 and TRBJ2-1; 7 bases align to TRBD2. Germline V gene sequence: CDR1 DFQATT, CDR2 SNEGSKA (reference sequence). CDR3 length: 14 amino acids. V gave up 6 bases and J gave up 6 bases; unmatched junction bases: 11. The CDR3 DNA reads as TGCAGTGCGGCCTCCGTGACTAGCTTCAATGAGCAGTTCTTC. It translates to CSAASVTSFNEQFF.

The chain has TRBV7-3 and TRBJ2-1; 11 bases map to TRBD2. Trimming took 5 bases from V and 2 from J; bases not matched to a gene: 8. This CDR3 region has 17 residues. Per the germline V gene, CDR1 is SGHTA and CDR2 is FQGTGA. The CDR3 nucleotides are TGTGCCAGCAGCCGGGCCAGTAGCGGGGGGGCCTACAATGAGCAGTTCTTC. Residues: CASSRASSGGAYNEQFF.

This clonotype came up a few times. The chain carries TRBV20-1 and TRBJ2-1, with 10 bases matching TRBD1. Germline V gives CDR1 DFQATT, CDR2 SNEGSKA (reference sequence). V trimming: 3 bases; J trimming: 9 bases; junction bases outside the gene matches: 5. The CDR3 totals 13 residues. The CDR3 loop reads CSASGTGVSEQFF. The CDR3 DNA reads TGCAGTGCTAGTGGGACAGGGGTTAGTGAGCAGTTCTTC.

The chain recombines TRBV6-2 or TRBV6-3 with TRBJ1-1; no reliable D call. Germline lookup yields CDR1 MNHEY and CDR2 SVGEGT. Trimming left V 0 bases short and J 4 bases short, with 6 bases between. The CDR3 runs 13 residues. The CDR3 region has the DNA TGTGCCAGCAGTTACTCGAGGATCACTGAAGCTTTCTTT. Translation: CASSYSRITEAFF.

The chain joins TRBV30 to TRBJ2-3; D possibly corresponds to TRBD2 (6 bases). Germline-derived CDR1 and CDR2 are GTSNPN and SVGIG (reference sequence). This CDR3 contains 13 residues. V lost 4 bases and J 0 bases, leaving 8 bases between the germline ends. Written as DNA, the CDR3 is TGTGCCTGGACGGGAGCCAGCACAGATACGCAGTATTTT. The encoded protein is CAWTGASTDTQYF.